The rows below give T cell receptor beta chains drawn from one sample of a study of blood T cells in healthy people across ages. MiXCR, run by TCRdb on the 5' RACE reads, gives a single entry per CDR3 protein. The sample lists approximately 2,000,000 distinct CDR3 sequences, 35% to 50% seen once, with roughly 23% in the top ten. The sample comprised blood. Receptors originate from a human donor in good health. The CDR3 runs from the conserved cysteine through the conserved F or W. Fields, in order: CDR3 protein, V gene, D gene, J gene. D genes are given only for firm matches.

CAVGVSGANVLTF,TRBV7-2,NA,TRBJ2-6
CASSYGAGVYEQYF,TRBV6-2/TRBV6-3,NA,TRBJ2-7
CASSQESRWGLGSGANVLTF,TRBV4-3,NA,TRBJ2-6
CATSRDITSGAKNIQYF,TRBV15,TRBD2,TRBJ2-4
CASSYTQGGEAFF,TRBV4-2,NA,TRBJ1-1
CSARTRNEQFF,TRBV20-1,NA,TRBJ2-1
CASSLGGTENQPQHF,TRBV7-2,NA,TRBJ1-5
CASIEDTYYEQYF,TRBV6-1,NA,NA
CATSVGGGSQPQHF,TRBV5-4,TRBD1,TRBJ1-5
CASSSQSKLQFF,TRBV7-8,NA,TRBJ2-1
CASSHRSPIRDRDRGYTF,TRBV4-1,TRBD1,TRBJ1-2
CASSLNPQHYGYTF,TRBV12-3/TRBV12-4,NA,TRBJ1-2
CASSLGFRRENTEAFF,TRBV5-1,NA,TRBJ1-1
CSAHFGGASTDTQYF,TRBV20-1,NA,TRBJ2-3
CSAREDPQETQYF,TRBV20-1,TRBD2,TRBJ2-5
CPSSLVAWGEKLFF,TRBV7-2,NA,TRBJ1-4
CSVGQGDSPLHF,TRBV29-1,TRBD1,TRBJ1-6
CASSLAGFGDEQYF,TRBV27,NA,NA
CSARDLLRGAQKTQYF,TRBV20-1,NA,TRBJ2-5
CASTYLAGGREQFF,TRBV5-5,TRBD2,TRBJ2-1
CAISGRARGPDEQFF,TRBV10-3,NA,TRBJ2-1
CAISEGVGLATDTQYF,TRBV10-3,NA,TRBJ2-3
CSGERRAYGYTF,TRBV29-1,NA,TRBJ1-2
CASSLAGKGAWGWYEQYF,TRBV7-9,TRBD1,TRBJ2-7
CSARDRRTGYNEQFF,TRBV20-1,TRBD1,TRBJ2-1
CASSSEFVYGYTF,TRBV5-1,NA,TRBJ1-2
CASSQLQETQYF,TRBV14,NA,TRBJ2-5
CASSYPSGGGSNEQFF,TRBV6-6,TRBD2,TRBJ2-1
CASSELWEKLFF,TRBV5-8,NA,TRBJ1-4
CASSLELFTDTQYF,TRBV7-2,NA,TRBJ2-3
CSALGQPWGNQPQHF,TRBV20-1,NA,TRBJ1-5
CSVEDRGDTEAFF,TRBV29-1,TRBD1,TRBJ1-1
CASSYQQGPPYEQYF,TRBV27,NA,TRBJ2-7
CASSGSGTLYGYTF,TRBV2,NA,TRBJ1-2
CASSQFGRRRDSYYEQYF,TRBV3-1,NA,TRBJ2-7
CSARDSGRLAGAMNTGELFF,TRBV20-1,TRBD2,TRBJ2-2
CASSQDVAPVADTQYF,TRBV4-1,NA,TRBJ2-3